The clone carrying this T cell receptor beta chain occurred once. Clones were read by immunoSEQ multiplex PCR, and TCRdb kept only the in-frame ones, dropping some. The sample consists of 60,000 to 75,000 clones, 70% to 90% of them appearing once. This record belongs to a study of blood T cell repertoires in COVID-19. V lost 1 base, J lost 1 base, and 9 bases lay in between. From germline, CDR1 is LGHNA and CDR2 YSLEER. The CDR3 has 15 residues. The sample taken for sequencing was peripheral blood. This chain uses TRBV4-3 with TRBJ2-3; perhaps TRBD2 as D (5 bases). The receptor was derived from a man aged 25 to 40 with acute or convalescent COVID-19. The CDR3 spells CASSQVYSGTDTQYF. CDR3 sequence (DNA): TGCGCCAGCAGCCAAGTATATAGCGGCACAGATACGCAGTATTTT.